This TCR beta chain derives from a study of T-cell memory formation after mild COVID-19. Germline lookup yields CDR1 SGDLS and CDR2 YYNGEE. This CDR3 region has 16 residues. V lost 4 bases and J lost 4; bases outside the gene matches: 10. TCRdb reprocessed the 5' RACE reads via MiXCR and lists one record per CDR3 protein. The data show roughly 400,000 distinct CDR3 sequences, about 20% seen once. This sequence originates from a man between 18 and 35 years old who had mild COVID-19 (a few samples of this study predate the infection). Cell type and time point are not known. J is TRBJ2-1 and V is TRBV9, with TRBD2 identical over 8 bases. The specimen was PBMCs or a T cell subset sorted from them (not recorded which). CDR3 sequence: CASSPGAGGQYNEQFF. For the CDR3, the DNA is TGTGCCAGCAGCCCAGGCGCGGGGGGCCAATACAATGAGCAGTTCTTC. The full variable domain, rest sourced from reference TRBV9 and TRBJ2-1, is DSGVTQTPKHLITATGQRVTLRCSPRSGDLSVYWYQQSLDQGLQFLIQYYNGEERAKGNILERFSAQQFPDLHSELNLSSLELGDSALYFCASSPGAGGQYNEQFFGPGTRLTVL.